The 24 T cell receptor beta chains below come from one sample, sequenced in a study of blood T cell repertoires in COVID-19. Repertoires were generated with immunoSEQ multiplex PCR, while TCRdb's copy carries only in-frame clones and drops some. The repertoire holds around 130,000 clones, around 84% seen once, with less than 9% in the top ten. The sequencing sample was made of peripheral blood. All receptors come from a man aged 30 to 39 with COVID-19, enrolled during active disease.

The chain employs TRBV4-2 and TRBJ1-2; D ambiguous. Trimming left V 0 bases short and J 4 bases short, with 12 bases between. The CDR3 is 15 amino acids. The germline gives CDR1 LGHNA, CDR2 YNFKEQ. In DNA form, the CDR3 reads TGTGCCAGCAGCCAAGATCCTACAGTTAGCTATGGCTACACCTTC. Protein product: CASSQDPTVSYGYTF.

The chain couples TRBV11-2 to TRBJ1-1; D possibly corresponds to TRBD1 (6 bases). Germline CDR1 SGHAT, CDR2 FQNNGV. V was cut by 6 bases and J by 6 bases, with 20 bases left in between. The CDR3 has 15 amino acids. CDR3 protein: CASSPRGARSAEAFF. In DNA form, the CDR3 reads TGTGCCAGCAGTCCTCGGGGGGCTAGATCCGCTGAAGCTTTCTTT.

The chain links TRBV5-6 to TRBJ1-1; TRBD1 agrees at 7 bases. J was trimmed by 0 bases and V by 0 bases; bases with no gene match: 8. The CDR3 runs 17 residues. Germline V gene lookup returns CDR1 SGHDT and CDR2 YYEEEE. This CDR3 is CASSLEQGGNLNTEAFF. The CDR3 region has the DNA TGTGCCAGCAGCTTGGAGCAGGGGGGCAATTTGAACACTGAAGCTTTCTTT.

V is TRBV5-1 and J is TRBJ2-3; a possible D gene is TRBD1 (7 bases). V gave up 4 bases and J gave up 3 bases, with 12 bases separating them. The V gene's germline CDR1 is SGHRS and CDR2 YFSETQ. The CDR3 runs 14 residues. The CDR3 nucleotides read TGCGCCAGCAGCGCGGGACAGCCGACAGATACGCAGTATTTT. The encoded protein is CASSAGQPTDTQYF.

V is TRBV29-1 and J is TRBJ2-5, with TRBD1 identical over 7 bases. The germline V gene encodes CDR1 SQVTM and CDR2 ANQGSEA. Unmatched junction bases numbered 4, after V lost 0 bases and J lost 3 bases. This CDR3 has 14 residues. CDR3 sequence reads: CSVEDLTGEETQYF. CDR3 sequence (DNA): TGCAGCGTTGAAGACCTAACAGGGGAAGAGACCCAGTACTTC.

The chain links TRBV5-4 to TRBJ2-1; TRBD2 agrees at 12 bases. Germline loops: CDR1 SGHNT, CDR2 YYREEE (reference sequence). V shed 4 bases and J 10 bases; nucleotides not matched to a gene: 9. The CDR3 length is 15 residues. CDR3 in amino acids: CASSLPSGRGGEQFF. The CDR3 nucleotides are TGTGCCAGCAGCCTGCCTAGCGGGAGGGGCGGAGAGCAGTTCTTC.

This clone was found a few times. The chain is built from TRBV9 and TRBJ2-1; possibly TRBD2 for D (6 bases). Germline V gene lookup returns CDR1 SGDLS and CDR2 YYNGEE. Trimming cost V 3 bases and J 6 bases, with 13 bases left between them. This CDR3 region has 14 residues. CDR3 sequence (DNA): TGTGCCAGCAGCGCGACTAGTAATAGCAATGAGCAGTTCTTC. As protein: CASSATSNSNEQFF.

V usage is TRBV15 and J usage is TRBJ1-5; D remains ambiguous. V lost 0 bases, J lost 0 bases, and 9 bases lay in between. The CDR3 spans 16 residues. From germline, CDR1 is LNHNV and CDR2 YYDKDF (reference sequence). The CDR3 DNA reads as TGTGCCACCAGCAGAGACGGACGGGGTAGCAATCAGCCCCAGCATTTT. Translating it yields CATSRDGRGSNQPQHF.

The count of this clone is one. The CDR3 is CASGPAPEKLFF. The CDR3, as DNA: TGTGCCAGCGGGCCGGCACCCGAAAAACTGTTTTTT. This chain connects TRBV6-5 to TRBJ1-4; D unclear. The CDR3 is made up of 12 amino acids. CDR1 is MNHEY and CDR2 is SVGAGI in the germline V gene. Trimming shortened V by 8 bases and J by 8 bases, and 12 bases separated the two germline ends.

V and J are TRBV30 and TRBJ1-4; possible D gene TRBD1, 6 bases. CDR3 size: 13 residues. The V and J ends lost 3 bases and 7 bases respectively, with 12 bases between them. Germline V lookup: CDR1 GTSNPN, CDR2 SVGIG (reference sequence). The CDR3 is CAWRDSGAEKLFF. The CDR3 bases are TGTGCCTGGAGGGACAGTGGGGCTGAAAAACTGTTTTTT.

This clone was counted a single time. The J gene is TRBJ2-3, the V gene TRBV5-6; tentatively, D is TRBD1 (6 bases). Looked up from germline, CDR1 is SGHDT and CDR2 is YYEEEE. The CDR3 has 14 residues. The germline V and J ends were trimmed by 4 bases and 0 bases, with 9 bases remaining between them. CDR3 loop: CASSRTVSTDTQYF. CDR3 nucleotides: TGTGCCAGCAGCCGGACAGTCAGCACAGATACGCAGTATTTT.

This chain uses TRBV6-5 with TRBJ2-7, with TRBD1 matching 8 bases. Looked up from germline, CDR1 is MNHEY and CDR2 is SVGAGI. V shed 6 bases, J shed 0 bases, and the junction held 7 bases outside the gene matches. The CDR3 extends over 15 amino acids. The CDR3 bases are TGTGCCAGCAGGACCGGGACAGGACCCTCCTACGAGCAGTACTTC. This encodes CASRTGTGPSYEQYF.

The chain links TRBV5-4 to TRBJ2-5; the D is unclear. Per germline, CDR1 SGHNT and CDR2 YYREEE (reference sequence). V was trimmed by 0 bases and J by 3 bases, leaving 9 bases between them. CDR3 length: 14 residues. CDR3 in amino acids: CASSLAADKETQYF. CDR3 coding DNA: TGTGCCAGCAGCTTGGCTGCGGATAAAGAGACCCAGTACTTC.

The rearrangement links TRBV28 to TRBJ1-2, with D possibly matching TRBD1 (6 bases). V was trimmed by 6 bases and J by 10 bases, leaving 21 bases between them. The CDR3 loop spans 14 amino acids. Germline CDR1 and CDR2: MDHEN and SYDVKM. CDR3 nucleotide sequence: TGTGCCAGCAGCTCGAAGACAGGTTATTTAGACTACACCTTC. It encodes CASSSKTGYLDYTF.

In this sample, this clone turned up a few times. The genes are TRBV6-2 or TRBV6-3 and TRBJ2-3; 7 bases are shared with TRBD2. Germline CDR1 is MNHEY and CDR2 is SVGEGT. V shed 2 bases, J shed 4 bases, and the junction held 3 bases outside the gene matches. This CDR3 has 14 amino acids. In nucleotides, the CDR3 is TGTGCCAGCAGTTACGGACTAGAGGCAGATACGCAGTATTTT. This encodes CASSYGLEADTQYF.

This chain connects TRBV18 to TRBJ1-2; D call uncertain. CDR1 and CDR2 (germline): KGHSH, LQKENI. The CDR3 sequence is 13 residues long. Trimming took 3 bases from V and 6 from J, leaving 11 bases between them. The DNA for the CDR3 is TGTGCCAGCTCACCGGGCAGTGGGCATGGCTACACCTTC. It is translated as CASSPGSGHGYTF.

V and J are TRBV7-6 and TRBJ1-1, with 9 bases that match TRBD1. V trimming: 4 bases; J trimming: 4 bases; junction bases outside the gene matches: 7. The CDR3 extends over 15 amino acids. Germline lookup yields CDR1 SGHVS and CDR2 FNYEAQ. The CDR3 nucleotides are TGTGCCAGCAGCTCCGGGACAGGGTATGGCACTGAAGCTTTCTTT. Its protein product is CASSSGTGYGTEAFF. The full variable domain, its missing parts supplied by reference TRBV7-6 and TRBJ1-1, is GAGVSQSPRYKVTKRGQDVALRCDPISGHVSLYWYRQALGQGPEFLTYFNYEAQQDKSGLPNDRFSAERPEGSISTLTIQRTEQRDSAMYRCASSSGTGYGTEAFFGQGTRLTVV.

In DNA, the CDR3 is TGTGCCAGCAGCTTAAGGCCTGGGACAGGGGTCTTCGAGACCCAGTACTTC. Encoded protein: CASSLRPGTGVFETQYF. This chain uses TRBV7-6 with TRBJ2-5, with TRBD1 matching over 10 bases. With 2 bases clipped from V and 5 bases from J, the junction kept 11 bases outside the gene matches. This CDR3 is built from 17 residues. Per germline, CDR1 SGHVS and CDR2 FNYEAQ.

The rearrangement uses TRBV2 and TRBJ2-4; D not certain. The CDR3 sequence is 15 residues long. The germline gives CDR1 SNHLY, CDR2 FYNNEI. Trimming took off 4 bases at V and 0 bases at J, with 10 bases between the two ends. CDR3 in amino acids: CASSGSRLAKNIQYF. The CDR3 DNA reads TGTGCCAGCAGTGGGTCGCGGCTAGCCAAAAACATTCAGTACTTC.

This chain uses TRBV15 with TRBJ2-3, with TRBD1 matching over 8 bases. V shed 1 base, J shed 4 bases, and the junction held 10 bases outside the gene matches. CDR3 size: 17 residues. The V gene's germline CDR1 is LNHNV and CDR2 YYDKDF (reference sequence). The CDR3 is CATSRARRGQGSDTQYF. CDR3 nucleotide sequence: TGTGCCACCAGCAGAGCCCGCAGGGGGCAGGGGTCAGATACGCAGTATTTT.

The chain uses TRBV30 and TRBJ2-7; a weak D match, TRBD1 (6 bases). Germline V gives CDR1 GTSNPN, CDR2 SVGIG (reference sequence). The CDR3 length is 14 residues. The V gene lost 2 bases and the J gene lost 4 bases, with 15 bases spanning the gap. DNA for the CDR3: TGTGCCTGGAGTAACAGGGTGACGGTGTACGAGCAGTACTTC. Amino acids: CAWSNRVTVYEQYF.

The genes are TRBV28 and TRBJ1-2; the D gene is possibly TRBD1 (5 bases). The CDR3 has 17 residues. Trimming shortened V by 7 bases and J by 4 bases, and 25 bases separated the two germline ends. Germline V gene data show CDR1 as MDHEN and CDR2 as SYDVKM. CDR3 sequence (DNA): TGTGCCAGCACCCTACAGGTTTTAATAAATTTTCGCTATGGCTACACCTTC. Translating it yields CASTLQVLINFRYGYTF.

The gene calls are TRBV30 and TRBJ2-1; TRBD2 agrees at 12 bases. This CDR3 is built from 17 residues. Germline values: CDR1 GTSNPN, CDR2 SVGIG (reference sequence). J was trimmed by 7 bases and V by 4 bases; bases with no gene match: 14. CDR3 nucleotides: TGTGCCTGGACCAGCGGTCTAGCGGGAGGGTTCGGGAATGAGCAGTTCTTC. Amino acid sequence: CAWTSGLAGGFGNEQFF.

J is TRBJ1-1 and V is TRBV3-1 (or the pseudogene TRBV3-2); 7 bases align to TRBD1. There are 14 residues in the CDR3. J was trimmed by 5 bases and V by 3 bases; bases with no gene match: 6. Germline CDR1 reads LGHDT; CDR2 reads YNNKEL (reference sequence). Here the CDR3 DNA reads TGTGCCAGCAGCCACTGGACAGGTAGGACTGAAGCTTTCTTT. It specifies CASSHWTGRTEAFF.